What follows are 14 T cell receptor beta chains derived from one specimen sequenced in a study of T-cell memory formation after mild COVID-19. TCRdb reanalysed the 5' RACE reads using MiXCR and keeps one entry per CDR3 protein. The sample records tens of thousands of distinct CDR3 sequences, around 10% being singletons. The sample taken for sequencing was PBMCs or a T cell subset sorted from them (not recorded which). All receptors derive from a man between 18 and 29 years old who had mild COVID-19 (a few samples of this study predate the infection). Cell type and time point are not known.

This clonotype was observed a few times. The chain has TRBV6-6 and TRBJ1-2, with a weak D call TRBD1 (5 bases). V was trimmed by 11 bases and J by 3 bases, leaving 10 bases between them. CDR1 MNHNY and CDR2 SVGAGI come from the germline V gene (reference sequence). This CDR3 contains 11 residues. As DNA, the CDR3 is TGTGCCGGGGGAGAGTACTATGGCTACACCTTC. It specifies CAGGEYYGYTF.

This chain joins TRBV6-1 and TRBJ2-2; maybe TRBD1 (5 bases). The CDR3 sequence is 13 residues long. Germline CDR1 is MNHNS and CDR2 is SASEGT. Trimming stripped 7 bases from V and 2 bases from J, with 8 bases between. CDR3 amino acids: CASTDINTGELFF. The CDR3 DNA is TGTGCCAGCACGGACATTAACACCGGGGAGCTGTTTTTT.

This clonotype was counted between two and nine times. This chain connects TRBV20-1 to TRBJ1-6; 7 nucleotides line up with TRBD1. The J segment lost 8 bases and the V segment lost 6 bases, leaving 10 bases of the junction unmatched. The CDR3 sequence is 14 residues long. Germline V lookup: CDR1 DFQATT, CDR2 SNEGSKA (reference sequence). CDR3: CSALSGTEDSPLHF. CDR3 nucleotides: TGCAGTGCACTCTCCGGGACAGAGGATTCACCCCTCCACTTT.

The rearrangement joins TRBV14 to TRBJ1-4; D uncertain. The CDR3 extends over 14 amino acids. Germline lookup yields CDR1 SGHDN and CDR2 FVKESK. V was clipped by 4 bases and J by 8 bases, with 14 bases between them. The CDR3 reads CASSRQILGEKLFF. The CDR3 region has the DNA TGTGCCAGCAGCCGCCAAATCTTGGGAGAAAAACTGTTTTTT.

This clonotype was seen more than once but under ten times. The chain couples TRBV6-2 or TRBV6-3 to TRBJ1-1; D is ambiguous. Per germline, CDR1 MNHEY and CDR2 SVGEGT. This CDR3 is built from 12 residues. V lost 6 bases and J lost 8, with 13 bases in between. The CDR3 nucleotides read TGTGCCAGCAGCGAATCATTTAAGGAAGCTTTCTTT. It translates to CASSESFKEAFF.

This clonotype was counted at least ten times. This chain uses TRBV12-3 or TRBV12-4 with TRBJ2-4, with D perhaps TRBD1 or TRBD2 (7 bases each). The CDR3 extends over 14 amino acids. Trimming took off 5 bases at V and 6 bases at J, with 14 bases between the two ends. CDR3 nucleotide sequence: TGTGCCAGCAGTCGACAGGGAGGGTCAAACATTCAGTACTTC. Amino acids: CASSRQGGSNIQYF.

V and J are TRBV7-2 and TRBJ1-1; D not certain. The V end was cut by 5 bases, the J end by 4 bases, with 11 bases between. The CDR3 runs 13 residues. Germline CDR1 and CDR2: SGHTA and FQGNSA. CDR3 sequence: CASSIVGGTEAFF. The CDR3 nucleotides are TGTGCCAGCAGCATTGTAGGTGGCACTGAAGCTTTCTTT. Variable domain in full (rest from reference TRBV7-2 and TRBJ1-1): GAGVSQSPSNKVTEKGKDVELRCDPISGHTALYWYRQSLGQGLEFLIYFQGNSAPDKSGLPSDRFSAERTGGSVSTLTIQRTQQEDSAVYLCASSIVGGTEAFFGQGTRLTVV.

There are a few counts of this clonotype. This sequence joins TRBV9 and TRBJ1-2; TRBD1 matches at 10 bases. The CDR3 covers 16 residues. The V and J ends lost 3 bases and 2 bases, in that order; junction bases with no gene match: 7. The germline V gene encodes CDR1 SGDLS and CDR2 YYNGEE. CDR3 in amino acids: CASSAGTGQGNYGYTF. Here the CDR3 DNA reads TGTGCCAGCAGCGCTGGGACGGGACAGGGGAACTATGGCTACACCTTC.

This clonotype was seen only once. The gene calls are TRBV9 and TRBJ2-2; unclear D gene. The V gene's germline CDR1 is SGDLS and CDR2 YYNGEE. V was shortened by 0 bases and J by 5 bases, with 11 bases between the two germline ends. This CDR3 contains 15 residues. CDR3 sequence (DNA): TGTGCCAGCAGCGTAGTTGGTCATGGAACCGGGGAGCTGTTTTTT. It translates to CASSVVGHGTGELFF.

J is TRBJ2-3 and V is TRBV20-1; D might be TRBD1 or TRBD2, each matching 6 bases. The CDR3 has 15 residues. From germline, CDR1 is DFQATT and CDR2 SNEGSKA (reference sequence). V was shortened by 0 bases and J by 3 bases, with 13 bases between the two germline ends. The CDR3 bases are TGCAGTGCTAGAGATGAGGGGGGAGCTACAGATACGCAGTATTTT. Protein sequence: CSARDEGGATDTQYF.

The gene calls are TRBV12-3 or TRBV12-4 and TRBJ2-6; 9 nucleotides align to TRBD1. With V trimmed by 6 bases and J by 2 bases, 5 bases remained unmatched. The CDR3 length is 16 residues. CDR3 sequence: CASSGQGIAGANVLTF. As DNA, the CDR3 is TGTGCCAGCAGCGGACAGGGGATTGCTGGGGCCAACGTCCTGACTTTC.

This clonotype was seen a few times. The chain recombines TRBV5-5 with TRBJ2-2; 9 bases map to TRBD2. The CDR3 length is 15 residues. After removal of 2 bases from V and 4 bases from J, the junction contained 3 bases not matched to a gene. Germline V CDR1 and CDR2: SGHKS, YYEKEE (reference sequence). In DNA, the CDR3 is TGTGCCAGCAGCTTCTCAGCGGGGGGCACCGGGGAGCTGTTTTTT. Its translation is CASSFSAGGTGELFF.

This clonotype was observed many times. The rearrangement links TRBV10-3 to TRBJ2-3; no firm D call. CDR1 and CDR2 from the germline V gene are ENHRY and SYGVKD. This CDR3 has 13 amino acids. Deletions cut 0 bases from V and 2 bases from J, with 3 bases between. The DNA for the CDR3 is TGTGCCATCAGTGAGTCGGACACAGATACGCAGTATTTT. Protein: CAISESDTDTQYF.

This clonotype came up a few times. The chain couples TRBV5-8 to TRBJ1-6; no definite D call. The V gene's germline CDR1 is SGHTS and CDR2 YDEGEE. V lost 0 bases to trimming and J lost 6 bases, with 10 bases between them. CDR3 length: 15 residues. CDR3 DNA: TGTGCCAGCAGCTTGGAAGGGTTTAGTAATTCACCCCTCCACTTT. It is translated as CASSLEGFSNSPLHF.